Listed below are T cell receptor beta chains from one sample, sequenced in a study of response to subunit inactivated influenza vaccine. MiXCR, applied by TCRdb to the RT-PCR reads, yields one record per CDR3 protein. The sample lists 650,000 or so distinct CDR3 sequences, 12% to 15% occurring once. Sample: PBMCs from blood, taken approximately 15 days before vaccination. The receptors originated from a middle-aged man who received an inactivated influenza vaccine. The CDR3 runs from the conserved cysteine through the conserved F or W. A D gene is named only where the DNA matches it firmly.

d_gene: NA
v_gene: TRBV28
j_gene: TRBJ2-1
CDR3aa: CASSLSQHNEQFF

d_gene: NA
v_gene: TRBV3-1
j_gene: TRBJ2-5
CDR3aa: CASSQTQSQETQYF

d_gene: NA
v_gene: TRBV4-2
j_gene: TRBJ2-7
CDR3aa: CASSQGGGGTIHSYEQYF

d_gene: NA
v_gene: TRBV20-1
j_gene: TRBJ2-1
CDR3aa: CSARDGTGGGGNEQFF

d_gene: NA
v_gene: TRBV4-3
j_gene: TRBJ1-5
CDR3aa: CASSRGTWDQPQHF

d_gene: TRBD2
v_gene: TRBV20-1
j_gene: TRBJ2-7
CDR3aa: CSAFPLATSSYEQYF

d_gene: TRBD1
v_gene: TRBV4-2
j_gene: TRBJ2-1
CDR3aa: CASSQHGQGKNEQFF

d_gene: TRBD1
v_gene: TRBV2
j_gene: TRBJ2-1
CDR3aa: CATQGPPNHNEQFF

d_gene: NA
v_gene: TRBV7-2
j_gene: TRBJ2-7
CDR3aa: CASSPALGEQYF

d_gene: NA
v_gene: TRBV20-1
j_gene: TRBJ2-2
CDR3aa: CSVQGINTGELFF

d_gene: NA
v_gene: TRBV4-2
j_gene: TRBJ1-6
CDR3aa: CASSQRTGADIHEDNSPLHF

d_gene: TRBD1
v_gene: TRBV20-1
j_gene: TRBJ1-1
CDR3aa: CSPRQGGMNTEAFF

d_gene: TRBD2
v_gene: TRBV5-1
j_gene: TRBJ2-5
CDR3aa: CASSLGKTSGQETQYF

d_gene: TRBD2
v_gene: TRBV20-1
j_gene: TRBJ2-5
CDR3aa: CSARDTGGLETQYF

d_gene: TRBD1
v_gene: TRBV15
j_gene: TRBJ2-5
CDR3aa: CATSRAPDRGQWETQYF

d_gene: NA
v_gene: TRBV28
j_gene: TRBJ1-2
CDR3aa: CASSPGTDYTF

d_gene: NA
v_gene: TRBV24-1
j_gene: TRBJ2-6
CDR3aa: CATSDRTASGANVLTF

d_gene: NA
v_gene: TRBV6-2/TRBV6-3
j_gene: TRBJ2-7
CDR3aa: CASSYVSGNYEQYF

d_gene: NA
v_gene: TRBV20-1
j_gene: TRBJ1-3
CDR3aa: CSASDSPDTSGNTIYF

d_gene: NA
v_gene: TRBV29-1
j_gene: TRBJ2-7
CDR3aa: CSVEGVYEQYF

d_gene: NA
v_gene: TRBV28
j_gene: TRBJ1-5
CDR3aa: CASSQDQGLNQPQHF

d_gene: NA
v_gene: TRBV4-3
j_gene: TRBJ2-1
CDR3aa: CASSAPLASSYNEQFF

d_gene: TRBD2
v_gene: TRBV7-8
j_gene: TRBJ2-5
CDR3aa: CASSLAGTSGLRTQYF